This T cell receptor (beta chain) is drawn from a study of control samples from healthy donors and cancer patients. Germline V lookup: CDR1 MDHEN, CDR2 SYDVKM. Deletions cut 8 bases from V and 13 bases from J, with 23 bases between. The CDR3 is 13 amino acids. TCRdb's table, derived via immunoSEQ multiplex PCR, lists solely in-frame clones and lacks some. The profile covers fewer than 70,000 clones, with less than 95% appearing a single time and around 4.2% taken by the ten largest. The sequence derives from a man aged 25 to 40 in good health. The sample taken for sequencing was blood. The gene calls are TRBV28 and TRBJ1-2, with D perhaps TRBD1 (6 bases). CDR3 in amino acids: CASRGTRSNISTF. In nucleotides, the CDR3 is TGTGCCAGCCGCGGGACACGTAGTAATATCTCCACCTTC.